The rows below give T cell receptor beta chains drawn from one sample of a study of blood T cell repertoires in COVID-19. Here immunoSEQ multiplex PCR was the method, and the copy in TCRdb shows in-frame clones only, minus some. The table lists some 200,000 clones, 84% of them singletons. Specimen: peripheral blood. The receptors shown here come from a human donor with acute or convalescent COVID-19. The donor label of this sample is uncertain. The CDR3 runs from the conserved cysteine through the conserved F or W. The order of the fields is J gene, V gene, D gene, clone size, CDR3 protein, CDR3 DNA. D genes are given only for firm matches. Where a row states a size, it is once, few, many or the class of an expanded clone; other rows omit it.

J gene: TRBJ1-5
V gene: TRBV6-1
D gene: .
clone size: .
CDR3 protein: CASSEQGGGNQPQHF
CDR3 DNA: TGTGCCAGCAGTGAACAGGGTGGCGGCAATCAGCCCCAGCATTTT

J gene: TRBJ2-2
V gene: TRBV5-4
D gene: .
clone size: .
CDR3 protein: CASSSGQAATGELFF
CDR3 DNA: TGTGCCAGCAGCTCGGGCCAAGCGGCGACCGGGGAGCTGTTTTTT

J gene: TRBJ1-1
V gene: TRBV6-5
D gene: .
clone size: .
CDR3 protein: CDTGQGNTEAFF
CDR3 DNA: TGTGACACTGGGCAGGGGAACACTGAAGCTTTCTTT

J gene: TRBJ2-1
V gene: TRBV7-9
D gene: .
clone size: .
CDR3 protein: CASSVDSYNEQFF
CDR3 DNA: TGTGCCAGCAGCGTGGACAGCTACAATGAGCAGTTCTTC

J gene: TRBJ2-7
V gene: TRBV19
D gene: TRBD1
clone size: .
CDR3 protein: CASSPPDRGPPYEQYF
CDR3 DNA: TGTGCCAGTAGTCCCCCTGACAGGGGGCCGCCCTACGAGCAGTACTTC

J gene: TRBJ2-3
V gene: TRBV11-3
D gene: TRBD2
clone size: .
CDR3 protein: CASSLRAGGLDTQYF
CDR3 DNA: TGTGCCAGCAGCTTAAGGGCGGGGGGGCTTGATACGCAGTATTTT

J gene: TRBJ2-7
V gene: TRBV19
D gene: TRBD2
clone size: .
CDR3 protein: CASSIGFSGRLGSQYF
CDR3 DNA: TGTGCCAGTAGTATAGGGTTTAGCGGGAGACTCGGCTCCCAGTACTTC

J gene: TRBJ2-2
V gene: TRBV10-3
D gene: TRBD2
clone size: .
CDR3 protein: CAIGGLARTGELFF
CDR3 DNA: TGTGCCATCGGGGGACTAGCCCGTACCGGGGAGCTGTTTTTT

J gene: TRBJ1-1
V gene: TRBV5-1
D gene: .
clone size: .
CDR3 protein: CASSPRTTGSTEAFF
CDR3 DNA: TGCGCCAGCAGCCCGCGCACTACAGGGTCCACTGAAGCTTTCTTT

J gene: TRBJ1-3
V gene: TRBV11-2
D gene: .
clone size: .
CDR3 protein: CASSRIQGSSGNTIYF
CDR3 DNA: TGTGCCAGCAGCCGTATCCAGGGGAGCTCTGGAAACACCATATATTTT

J gene: TRBJ2-5
V gene: TRBV2
D gene: TRBD2
clone size: .
CDR3 protein: CASSDGTRGGEESQYF
CDR3 DNA: TGTGCCAGCAGTGATGGGACTAGAGGCGGGGAAGAGAGCCAGTACTTC

J gene: TRBJ2-1
V gene: TRBV11-2
D gene: .
clone size: .
CDR3 protein: CASSLALIGGAYNEQFF
CDR3 DNA: TGTGCCAGCAGCTTAGCCTTAATCGGCGGGGCCTACAATGAGCAGTTCTTC

J gene: TRBJ2-2
V gene: TRBV30
D gene: TRBD1
clone size: .
CDR3 protein: CAWSALTGFGELFF
CDR3 DNA: TGTGCCTGGAGTGCCCTGACAGGGTTCGGGGAGCTGTTTTTT

J gene: TRBJ2-3
V gene: TRBV10-1
D gene: TRBD2
clone size: .
CDR3 protein: CASSAGTSGYTDTQYF
CDR3 DNA: TGCGCCAGCAGTGCCGGGACTAGCGGATACACAGATACGCAGTATTTT

J gene: TRBJ1-5
V gene: TRBV27
D gene: .
clone size: .
CDR3 protein: CASSWDRGQPQHF
CDR3 DNA: TGTGCCAGCAGTTGGGATAGGGGACAGCCCCAGCATTTT

J gene: TRBJ2-7
V gene: TRBV4-1
D gene: .
clone size: .
CDR3 protein: CASSPRQEQYEQYF
CDR3 DNA: TGCGCCAGCAGCCCGAGACAGGAACAGTACGAGCAGTACTTC

J gene: TRBJ2-5
V gene: TRBV27
D gene: TRBD2
clone size: .
CDR3 protein: CASAGGGRTQYF
CDR3 DNA: TGTGCCAGCGCTGGGGGGGGGAGGACCCAGTACTTC

J gene: TRBJ2-2
V gene: TRBV9
D gene: TRBD1
clone size: once
CDR3 protein: CASSARQGTGELFF
CDR3 DNA: TGTGCCAGCAGCGCCCGACAGGGCACCGGGGAGCTGTTTTTT

J gene: TRBJ2-1
V gene: TRBV11-3
D gene: TRBD2
clone size: few
CDR3 protein: CASSAVAGGYNEQFF
CDR3 DNA: TGTGCCAGCAGCGCAGTCGCGGGAGGGTACAATGAGCAGTTCTTC

J gene: TRBJ2-1
V gene: TRBV2
D gene: TRBD2
clone size: .
CDR3 protein: CASARTSASYNEQFF
CDR3 DNA: TGTGCCAGCGCAAGAACTAGCGCTTCTTACAATGAGCAGTTCTTC

J gene: TRBJ2-3
V gene: TRBV5-8
D gene: TRBD2
clone size: .
CDR3 protein: CASSPGTSGRGTDTQYF
CDR3 DNA: TGTGCCAGCAGCCCAGGGACTAGCGGGAGGGGCACAGATACGCAGTATTTT

J gene: TRBJ1-1
V gene: TRBV4-2
D gene: .
clone size: .
CDR3 protein: CASSHGANTEAFF
CDR3 DNA: TGTGCCAGCAGCCATGGAGCGAACACTGAAGCTTTCTTT

J gene: TRBJ1-3
V gene: TRBV7-6
D gene: .
clone size: .
CDR3 protein: CASSPRGTGQGNTIYF
CDR3 DNA: TGTGCCAGCAGCCCGAGAGGCACAGGGCAGGGAAACACCATATATTTT

J gene: TRBJ1-1
V gene: TRBV18
D gene: TRBD1
clone size: .
CDR3 protein: CASSPRTGGGTEAFF
CDR3 DNA: TGTGCCAGCTCACCAAGGACAGGGGGAGGCACTGAAGCTTTCTTT

J gene: TRBJ1-2
V gene: TRBV30
D gene: TRBD1
clone size: .
CDR3 protein: CAWRPTGGGRGGYTF
CDR3 DNA: TGTGCCTGGAGGCCAACAGGGGGCGGAAGGGGAGGCTACACCTTC

J gene: TRBJ2-2
V gene: TRBV9
D gene: .
clone size: .
CDR3 protein: CASRGSGRGNTGELFF
CDR3 DNA: TGTGCCAGCAGGGGGTCTGGTCGGGGTAACACCGGGGAGCTGTTTTTT

J gene: TRBJ1-4
V gene: TRBV2
D gene: TRBD1
clone size: once
CDR3 protein: CASSQGTGNNEKLFF
CDR3 DNA: TGTGCCAGCAGTCAGGGGACAGGGAATAATGAAAAACTGTTTTTT

J gene: TRBJ2-7
V gene: TRBV20-1
D gene: .
clone size: .
CDR3 protein: CSATNYEQYF
CDR3 DNA: TGCAGTGCTACTAACTACGAGCAGTACTTC

J gene: TRBJ1-2
V gene: TRBV9
D gene: .
clone size: .
CDR3 protein: CASSLRVGGAYGYTF
CDR3 DNA: TGTGCCAGCAGCCTCCGAGTGGGGGGGGCCTATGGCTACACCTTC

J gene: TRBJ1-1
V gene: TRBV29-1
D gene: .
clone size: .
CDR3 protein: CSASQGFSEAFF
CDR3 DNA: TGCAGCGCTTCCCAGGGATTTAGTGAAGCTTTCTTT

J gene: TRBJ2-6
V gene: TRBV5-1
D gene: .
clone size: .
CDR3 protein: CASSLANPSGANVLTF
CDR3 DNA: TGCGCCAGCAGCTTGGCTAATCCCTCTGGGGCCAACGTCCTGACTTTC

J gene: TRBJ2-7
V gene: TRBV27
D gene: .
clone size: .
CDR3 protein: CASSPNSYEQYF
CDR3 DNA: TGTGCCAGCAGTCCAAATTCCTACGAGCAGTACTTC

J gene: TRBJ1-1
V gene: TRBV2
D gene: .
clone size: .
CDR3 protein: CASSENGEFAEAFF
CDR3 DNA: TGTGCCAGCAGTGAAAACGGGGAGTTCGCTGAAGCTTTCTTT

J gene: TRBJ1-2
V gene: TRBV18
D gene: .
clone size: .
CDR3 protein: CASSPPGFGGSDYGYTF
CDR3 DNA: TGTGCCAGCTCACCGCCTGGTTTTGGGGGGAGCGACTATGGCTACACCTTC

J gene: TRBJ1-1
V gene: TRBV18
D gene: TRBD1
clone size: .
CDR3 protein: CASSPLRTGSFTEAFF
CDR3 DNA: TGTGCCAGCTCACCACTACGGACAGGGAGCTTCACTGAAGCTTTCTTT

J gene: TRBJ1-5
V gene: TRBV19
D gene: .
clone size: .
CDR3 protein: CASGQLHQPQHF
CDR3 DNA: TGTGCCAGCGGACAGCTCCATCAGCCCCAGCATTTT

J gene: TRBJ2-7
V gene: TRBV6-1
D gene: TRBD2
clone size: .
CDR3 protein: CASSLRSGGTGEQYF
CDR3 DNA: TGTGCCAGCAGTTTACGAAGCGGGGGGACCGGCGAGCAGTACTTC

J gene: TRBJ2-2
V gene: TRBV5-1
D gene: .
clone size: .
CDR3 protein: CASSLPGGTGELFF
CDR3 DNA: TGCGCCAGCAGCCTCCCAGGGGGGACCGGGGAGCTGTTTTTT

J gene: TRBJ1-2
V gene: TRBV9
D gene: .
clone size: .
CDR3 protein: CASSPRRGGSYGYTF
CDR3 DNA: TGTGCCAGCAGCCCTCGCCGGGGGGGATCCTATGGCTACACCTTC

J gene: TRBJ2-4
V gene: TRBV5-8
D gene: TRBD2
clone size: .
CDR3 protein: CASSLAGGPNIQYF
CDR3 DNA: TGTGCCAGCAGCTTAGCGGGAGGGCCGAACATTCAGTACTTC

J gene: TRBJ1-1
V gene: TRBV5-1
D gene: TRBD1
clone size: .
CDR3 protein: CASRLGTGGTEAFF
CDR3 DNA: TGCGCCAGCAGATTAGGGACAGGGGGAACTGAAGCTTTCTTT

J gene: TRBJ2-6
V gene: TRBV7-3
D gene: .
clone size: .
CDR3 protein: CATKGGSGANVLTF
CDR3 DNA: TGTGCCACCAAAGGGGGTTCCGGGGCCAACGTCCTGACTTTC

J gene: TRBJ1-2
V gene: TRBV11-1
D gene: TRBD1
clone size: few
CDR3 protein: CASRATGGADYGYTF
CDR3 DNA: TGTGCCAGCAGGGCCACAGGGGGCGCGGACTATGGCTACACCTTC

J gene: TRBJ1-4
V gene: TRBV30
D gene: .
clone size: .
CDR3 protein: CAWNSGGATNEKLFF
CDR3 DNA: TGTGCCTGGAATTCGGGAGGAGCAACTAATGAAAAACTGTTTTTT

J gene: TRBJ2-6
V gene: TRBV14
D gene: TRBD1
clone size: .
CDR3 protein: CASSRGQSGANVLTF
CDR3 DNA: TGTGCCAGCAGCCGGGGACAGTCTGGGGCCAACGTCCTGACTTTC

J gene: TRBJ1-3
V gene: TRBV2
D gene: TRBD1
clone size: .
CDR3 protein: CASSGPRDSPFSGNTIYF
CDR3 DNA: TGTGCCAGCAGTGGGCCAAGGGACAGTCCTTTCTCTGGAAACACCATATATTTT

J gene: TRBJ2-5
V gene: TRBV3-1/TRBV3-2
D gene: TRBD1
clone size: .
CDR3 protein: CASSQDAGQGRGETQYF
CDR3 DNA: TGTGCCAGCAGCCAAGATGCAGGACAGGGGAGAGGGGAGACCCAGTACTTC

J gene: TRBJ1-3
V gene: TRBV30
D gene: .
clone size: .
CDR3 protein: CALAAGAGNTIYF
CDR3 DNA: TGTGCCTTGGCCGCGGGGGCTGGAAACACCATATATTTT